Detailed here is one T cell receptor beta chain. CDR1 and CDR2 from the germline V gene are LNHDA and SQIVND (reference sequence). V lost 5 bases and J lost 3, with 10 bases in between. This CDR3 region has 13 residues. Sequencing used immunoSEQ multiplex PCR; TCRdb keeps in-frame clones, though not all of them. This table holds 260,000 or so clones, approximately 80% found once. This entry comes from a study of control samples from healthy donors and cancer patients. The chain is built from TRBV19 and TRBJ1-1; D is unresolved. Specimen: PBMCs. The receptor comes from a woman aged 55 to 70 with lung cancer. CDR3 region: CASSQSWDTEAFF. The CDR3 DNA follows: TGTGCCAGTAGTCAGAGTTGGGACACTGAAGCTTTCTTT.